This T cell receptor (beta chain) was profiled in a study of T cell clones after liver transplantation. Regarding the study as a whole: Migration into the graft, not deletion, may explain lost graft donor-reactive T cells. A larger donor-reactive than third-party decline suggested partial antigen-specific deletion. In a couple of subjects, few donor cells limited the measurable donor-reactive repertoire.

In the case of this clone: Its antigen remains unidentified.

Sequenced by immunoSEQ multiplex PCR; TCRdb stores in-frame clones only, minus some. This table holds tens of thousands of clones, 71% found once. This CDR3 spans 16 amino acids. V lost 0 bases, J lost 1 base, and 11 bases lay in between. Germline CDR1 reads SGDLS; CDR2 reads YYNGEE. The source was CD4+ T cells from blood, collected before liver transplant. This receptor was identified in a human donor who received a liver transplant. The gene calls are TRBV9 and TRBJ1-3; D not certain. The CDR3 coding sequence is TGTGCCAGCAGCGTAGCTACCACGGGATCTGGAAACACCATATATTTT. Translating it yields CASSVATTGSGNTIYF.